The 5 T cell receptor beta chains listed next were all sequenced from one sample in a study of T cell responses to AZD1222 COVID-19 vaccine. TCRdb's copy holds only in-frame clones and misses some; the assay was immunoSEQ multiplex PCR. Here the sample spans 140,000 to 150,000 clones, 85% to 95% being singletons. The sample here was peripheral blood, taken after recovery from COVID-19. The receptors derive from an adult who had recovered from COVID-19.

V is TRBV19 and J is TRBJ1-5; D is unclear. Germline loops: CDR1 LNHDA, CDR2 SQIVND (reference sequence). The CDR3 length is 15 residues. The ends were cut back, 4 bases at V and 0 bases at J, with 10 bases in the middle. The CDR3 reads CASSTVRASNQPQHF. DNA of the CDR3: TGTGCCAGTAGTACCGTTCGTGCTAGCAATCAGCCCCAGCATTTT. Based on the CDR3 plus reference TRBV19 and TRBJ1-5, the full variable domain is DGGITQSPKYLFRKEGQNVTLSCEQNLNHDAMYWYRQDPGQGLRLIYYSQIVNDFQKGDIAEGYSVSREKKESFPLTVTSAQKNPTAFYLCASSTVRASNQPQHFGDGTRLSIL.

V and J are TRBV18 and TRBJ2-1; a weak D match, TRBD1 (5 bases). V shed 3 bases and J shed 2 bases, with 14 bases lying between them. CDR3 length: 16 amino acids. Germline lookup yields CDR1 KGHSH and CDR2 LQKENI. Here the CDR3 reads CASSPGSGYPYNEQFF. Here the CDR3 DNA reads TGTGCCAGCTCACCTGGGTCAGGGTACCCCTACAATGAGCAGTTCTTC.

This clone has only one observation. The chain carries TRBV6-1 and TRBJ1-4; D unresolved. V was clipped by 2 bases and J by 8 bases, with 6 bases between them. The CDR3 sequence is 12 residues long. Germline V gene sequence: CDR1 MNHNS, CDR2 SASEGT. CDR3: CASSELREKLFF. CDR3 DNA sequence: TGTGCCAGCAGTGAACTCAGGGAAAAACTGTTTTTT.

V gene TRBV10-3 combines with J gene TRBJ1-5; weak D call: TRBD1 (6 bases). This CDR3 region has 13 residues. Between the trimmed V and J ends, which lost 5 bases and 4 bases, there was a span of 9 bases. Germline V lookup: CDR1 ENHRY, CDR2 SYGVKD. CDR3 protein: CAISMDSNQPQHF. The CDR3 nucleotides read TGTGCCATCAGTATGGACAGTAATCAGCCCCAGCATTTT.

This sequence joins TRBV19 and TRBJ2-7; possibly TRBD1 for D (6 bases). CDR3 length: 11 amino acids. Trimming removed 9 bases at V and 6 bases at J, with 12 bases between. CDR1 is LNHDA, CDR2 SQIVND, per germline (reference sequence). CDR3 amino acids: CASGNRVEQYF. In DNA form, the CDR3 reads TGTGCCAGCGGAAACAGGGTCGAGCAGTACTTC. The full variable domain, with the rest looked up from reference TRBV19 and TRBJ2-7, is DGGITQSPKYLFRKEGQNVTLSCEQNLNHDAMYWYRQDPGQGLRLIYYSQIVNDFQKGDIAEGYSVSREKKESFPLTVTSAQKNPTAFYLCASGNRVEQYFGPGTRLTVT.